A selection of T cell receptor beta chains follows, all from one sample in a study of radiotherapy plus CTLA-4 blockade in lung cancer. Produced via immunoSEQ multiplex PCR; TCRdb's table is partial and in-frame only. This table has 40,000 to 55,000 clones, around nine tenths appearing once. This material consisted of peripheral blood, taken from a patient treated with radiotherapy plus ipilimumab. Source of these receptors: a human donor with non-small cell lung cancer that progressed on radiotherapy plus ipilimumab. Some clones in this sample may be carry-over from other donors' samples. The CDR3 runs from the conserved cysteine through the conserved F or W. D genes are given only for firm matches. Clone size is not always given. Where it is, it says once, few, many or a class for expanded clones.

V	size	J	D	CDR3	DNA
TRBV19	-	TRBJ2-5	-	CATSQGRETQYF	TGTGCCACCTCTCAGGGTCGGGAGACCCAGTACTTC
TRBV5-6	-	TRBJ1-1	-	CASSLDSTEAFF	TGTGCCAGCAGCTTGGACAGCACTGAAGCTTTCTTT
TRBV5-6	once	TRBJ2-7	TRBD2	CASSLAAGPRGEQYF	TGTGCCAGCAGCTTAGCAGCGGGGCCCCGCGGCGAGCAGTACTTC
TRBV5-1	-	TRBJ2-1	-	CASSLQDTNEQFF	TGCGCCAGCAGCTTACAGGATACCAATGAGCAGTTCTTC
TRBV6-5	-	TRBJ1-2	TRBD1	CASSPQGGYGYTF	TGTGCCAGCAGTCCTCAGGGGGGCTATGGCTACACCTTC
TRBV7-9	once	TRBJ2-7	-	CASSREMNSYEQYF	TGTGCCAGCAGCCGCGAAATGAACTCCTACGAGCAGTACTTC
TRBV25-1	-	TRBJ1-1	-	CASTPLRGGTEAFF	TGTGCCAGCACCCCCCTTCGGGGAGGCACTGAAGCTTTCTTT
TRBV10-2	-	TRBJ2-1	TRBD2	CASRVGGGSYNEQFF	TGCGCCAGCAGGGTGGGGGGAGGGTCCTACAATGAGCAGTTCTTC
TRBV9	-	TRBJ1-1	-	CASSEVTGPNTEAFF	TGTGCCAGCAGCGAAGTAACAGGGCCGAACACTGAAGCTTTCTTT
TRBV6-4	few	TRBJ1-2	-	CASSEGEPYHGYTF	TGTGCCAGCAGTGAAGGGGAACCCTACCATGGCTACACCTTC
TRBV29-1	-	TRBJ1-2	-	CSVEPGNYGYTF	TGCAGCGTTGAACCAGGGAACTATGGCTACACCTTC
TRBV9	-	TRBJ1-2	-	CASSVAQGNGYTF	TGTGCCAGCAGCGTAGCACAGGGAAATGGCTACACCTTC
TRBV9	-	TRBJ2-7	-	CASSPGTFSYEQYF	TGTGCCAGCAGCCCCGGGACTTTCTCCTACGAGCAGTACTTC
TRBV2	-	TRBJ2-7	-	CASSAGGGSYEQYF	TGTGCCAGCAGTGCGGGGGGCGGCTCCTACGAGCAGTACTTC
TRBV6-5	-	TRBJ2-1	TRBD2	CASSHTSGRVGEQFF	TGTGCCAGCAGCCATACTAGCGGGAGAGTCGGGGAGCAGTTCTTC
TRBV28	-	TRBJ2-7	-	CASSTTTSFHEQYF	TGTGCCAGCAGTACCACCACTAGTTTCCACGAGCAGTACTTC
TRBV7-2	-	TRBJ2-7	-	CASSLVVSGYSPLEQYF	TGTGCCAGCAGCTTAGTTGTAAGCGGGTACTCCCCCCTCGAGCAGTACTTC
TRBV7-6	-	TRBJ2-3	TRBD2	CASSLAIPGTSIDTQYF	TGTGCCAGCAGCTTAGCTATTCCCGGGACTAGCATCGATACGCAGTATTTT
TRBV7-9	-	TRBJ2-1	TRBD1	CASSRPDRGEAYNEQFF	TGTGCCAGCAGCCGACCTGACAGGGGGGAAGCCTACAATGAGCAGTTCTTC
TRBV5-6	-	TRBJ2-4	-	CASSRRTVFTETKNIQYF	TGTGCCAGCAGCCGGCGGACAGTGTTCACTGAGACCAAAAACATTCAGTACTTC
TRBV5-1	-	TRBJ2-3	-	CASSLNRADTQYF	TGCGCCAGCAGCTTAAACAGGGCAGATACGCAGTATTTT
TRBV25-1	-	TRBJ2-7	-	CASKREDRGYEQYF	TGTGCCAGCAAGCGGGAGGACAGGGGGTACGAGCAGTACTTC
TRBV7-9	-	TRBJ2-7	-	CASSFPWFSSYEQYF	TGTGCCAGCAGCTTCCCTTGGTTCAGCTCCTACGAGCAGTACTTC
TRBV10-1	few	TRBJ2-7	TRBD1	CATAGTGVNEQYF	TGCGCCACCGCCGGGACAGGAGTCAACGAGCAGTACTTC
TRBV5-1	-	TRBJ2-7	TRBD1	CASIAGQGRANEQYF	TGCGCCAGCATCGCCGGACAGGGAAGAGCAAACGAGCAGTACTTC
TRBV5-1	-	TRBJ2-7	TRBD1	CASSLGLRDSLYEQYF	TGCGCCAGCAGCTTGGGCCTCCGGGACAGTTTGTACGAGCAGTACTTC
TRBV29-1	-	TRBJ2-1	-	CSVGDSWASGWNNEQFF	TGCAGCGTTGGGGACAGTTGGGCTAGCGGGTGGAACAATGAGCAGTTCTTC
TRBV7-9	-	TRBJ2-3	-	CASSQLGRGDTQYF	TGTGCCAGCAGTCAATTAGGAAGGGGGGATACGCAGTATTTT
TRBV7-3	-	TRBJ2-2	-	CASSLLQGGELFF	TGTGCCAGCAGCTTATTACAGGGTGGGGAGCTGTTTTTT
TRBV9	once	TRBJ1-1	-	CASSDLGGTTEAFF	TGTGCCAGCAGTGACCTAGGGGGAACAACTGAAGCTTTCTTT
TRBV19	few	TRBJ2-5	-	CASSLAETQYF	TGTGCCTCGAGCCTCGCGGAGACCCAGTACTTC
TRBV2	-	TRBJ1-3	-	CASSVERGGNTIYF	TGTGCCAGCAGTGTGGAGCGGGGCGGAAACACCATATATTTT
TRBV2	few	TRBJ1-1	TRBD1	CASGDRYKAFF	TGTGCCAGCGGGGACAGGTACAAAGCTTTCTTT
TRBV19	-	TRBJ2-5	TRBD1	CASSIGTGGGETQYF	TGTGCCAGTAGTATAGGGACAGGGGGCGGAGAGACCCAGTACTTC
TRBV30	few	TRBJ1-1	-	CAWSVQENTEAFF	TGTGCCTGGAGTGTACAGGAGAACACTGAAGCTTTCTTT
TRBV25-1	-	TRBJ2-1	TRBD2	CASSVAGGPSYNEQFF	TGTGCCAGCAGTGTAGCGGGAGGTCCCTCCTACAATGAGCAGTTCTTC
TRBV2	few	TRBJ1-2	-	CASRVQVVAVGYTF	TGTGCCAGCAGGGTACAGGTTGTGGCGGTAGGCTACACCTTC
TRBV13	-	TRBJ2-7	TRBD1	CASSLAQGLHEQYF	TGTGCCAGCAGCTTAGCACAGGGGCTTCACGAGCAGTACTTC
TRBV30	-	TRBJ1-2	TRBD1	CAWEGQAGYTF	TGTGCCTGGGAAGGACAGGCCGGCTACACCTTC
TRBV27	-	TRBJ2-7	TRBD1	CASSRQGEFYEQYF	TGTGCCAGCAGTAGACAGGGGGAATTTTACGAGCAGTACTTC
TRBV5-5	-	TRBJ1-1	-	CASSQVGRSTEAFF	TGTGCCAGCAGCCAAGTGGGGAGGTCCACTGAAGCTTTCTTT
TRBV4-3	-	TRBJ2-1	-	CASSHIGSLNEQFF	TGCGCCAGCAGCCATATCGGGAGTCTCAATGAGCAGTTCTTC
TRBV7-8	-	TRBJ2-7	-	CASSLAENGLHEQYF	TGTGCCAGCAGCTTAGCGGAAAATGGGCTGCACGAGCAGTACTTC
TRBV12-5	-	TRBJ1-3	-	CASGLGGSGNTIYF	TGTGCTAGTGGTCTTGGGGGGTCTGGAAACACCATATATTTT
TRBV11-2	-	TRBJ2-2	TRBD2	CASSNPPGLRTGELFF	TGTGCCAGCAGCAATCCCCCGGGACTACGAACCGGGGAGCTGTTTTTT
TRBV5-1	few	TRBJ2-5	-	CASSLGGGTDSQETQYF	TGCGCCAGCAGCCTGGGCGGGGGGACAGATTCGCAAGAGACCCAGTACTTC
TRBV18	-	TRBJ2-7	TRBD1	CASSRDRVYEQYF	TGTGCCAGCTCGCGGGACAGGGTATACGAGCAGTACTTC
TRBV10-3	-	TRBJ1-1	-	CAISGPGGRYTEAFF	TGTGCCATCAGTGGTCCGGGGGGTAGGTACACTGAAGCTTTCTTT
TRBV11-3	-	TRBJ2-7	-	CASSRETGYEQYF	TGTGCCAGCAGCAGGGAGACAGGCTACGAGCAGTACTTC
TRBV10-3	-	TRBJ2-1	TRBD2	CAIRLSSGGYNEQFF	TGTGCCATCAGACTGTCTAGCGGGGGGTACAATGAGCAGTTCTTC
TRBV11-2	-	TRBJ2-7	-	CASSLVGAGKKYEQYF	TGTGCCAGCAGCTTAGTGGGCGCAGGGAAGAAATACGAGCAGTACTTC
TRBV27	-	TRBJ2-3	-	CASSLKSSVTDTQYF	TGTGCCAGCAGTTTAAAGTCCTCAGTCACAGATACGCAGTATTTT
TRBV7-2	-	TRBJ1-1	-	CAIRRGADFRAEAFF	TGTGCCATCAGACGGGGGGCAGACTTCCGGGCTGAAGCTTTCTTT
TRBV5-1	-	TRBJ1-3	TRBD1	CASSLSGQANTIYF	TGCGCCAGCAGCTTATCGGGACAGGCAAACACCATATATTTT
TRBV5-1	-	TRBJ2-7	TRBD1	CASSDPQGAKYEQYF	TGCGCCAGCAGCGACCCCCAGGGGGCGAAGTACGAGCAGTACTTC
TRBV7-2	-	TRBJ2-1	-	CASSWNSGDEQFF	TGTGCCAGCAGCTGGAATAGCGGTGATGAGCAGTTCTTC
TRBV4-2	-	TRBJ2-2	TRBD2	CASSQDSGRATGELFF	TGTGCCAGCAGCCAAGATAGCGGGAGGGCCACCGGGGAGCTGTTTTTT
TRBV7-8	-	TRBJ2-6	-	CASSLSLSLTGANVLTF	TGTGCCAGCAGCTTATCACTATCACTAACTGGGGCCAACGTCCTGACTTTC
TRBV6-6	-	TRBJ2-1	-	CASTVLGGSSYNEQFF	TGTGCCAGCACCGTACTCGGGGGAAGCTCCTACAATGAGCAGTTCTTC